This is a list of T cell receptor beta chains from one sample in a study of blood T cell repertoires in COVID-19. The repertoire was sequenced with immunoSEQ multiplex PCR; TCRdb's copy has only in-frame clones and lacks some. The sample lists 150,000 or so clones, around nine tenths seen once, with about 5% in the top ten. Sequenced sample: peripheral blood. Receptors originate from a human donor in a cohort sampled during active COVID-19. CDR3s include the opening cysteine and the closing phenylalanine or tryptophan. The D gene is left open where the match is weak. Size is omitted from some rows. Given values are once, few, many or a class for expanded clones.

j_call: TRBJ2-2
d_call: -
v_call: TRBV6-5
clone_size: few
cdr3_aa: CASQTGSANTGELFF
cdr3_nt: TGTGCCAGTCAGACAGGCTCGGCGAACACCGGGGAGCTGTTTTTT

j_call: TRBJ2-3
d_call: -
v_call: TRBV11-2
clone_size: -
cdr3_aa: CASSFSPLPTDTQYF
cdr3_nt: TGTGCCAGCAGCTTTAGCCCCCTCCCGACAGATACGCAGTATTTT

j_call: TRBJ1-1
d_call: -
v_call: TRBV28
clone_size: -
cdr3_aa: CASSLLAGRRAEAFF
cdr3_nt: TGTGCCAGCAGTTTATTGGCAGGGAGGAGGGCTGAAGCTTTCTTT

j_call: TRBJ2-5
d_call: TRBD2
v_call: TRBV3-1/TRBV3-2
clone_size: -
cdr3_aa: CASSRQTGGKETQYF
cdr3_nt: TGTGCCAGCAGCCGCCAGACGGGGGGGAAAGAGACCCAGTACTTC

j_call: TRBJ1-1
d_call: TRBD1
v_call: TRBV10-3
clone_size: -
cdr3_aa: CAITPGQGDSEAFF
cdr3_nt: TGTGCCATCACCCCGGGACAGGGGGACTCTGAAGCTTTCTTT

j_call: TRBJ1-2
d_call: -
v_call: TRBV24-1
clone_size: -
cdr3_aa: CATSDPGRGYGYTF
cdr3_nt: TGTGCCACCAGTGATCCAGGGCGGGGCTATGGCTACACCTTC

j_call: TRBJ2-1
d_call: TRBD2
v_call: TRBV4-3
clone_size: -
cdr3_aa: CASSQSSGGDNEQFF
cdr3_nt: TGCGCCAGCAGCCAGTCTAGCGGGGGGGACAATGAGCAGTTCTTC

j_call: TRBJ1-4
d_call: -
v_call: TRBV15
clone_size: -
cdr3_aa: CATSAPGANEKLFF
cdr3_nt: TGTGCCACCAGCGCCCCCGGGGCTAATGAAAAACTGTTTTTT

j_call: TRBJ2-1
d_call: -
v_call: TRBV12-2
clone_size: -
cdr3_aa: CASRFSLGGDLDRGYNEQFF
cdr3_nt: TGTGCAAGTCGCTTTTCTCTGGGGGGTGACTTGGATAGAGGTTACAATGAGCAGTTCTTC

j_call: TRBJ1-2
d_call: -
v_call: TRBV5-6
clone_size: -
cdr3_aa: CASSLYGGDGYTF
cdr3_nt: TGTGCCAGCAGCTTGTACGGGGGTGATGGCTACACCTTC

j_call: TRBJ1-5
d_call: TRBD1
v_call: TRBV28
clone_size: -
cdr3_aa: CASSPHRGQGNQPQHF
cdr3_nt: TGTGCCAGCAGTCCGCACAGGGGGCAGGGGAACCAGCCCCAGCATTTT

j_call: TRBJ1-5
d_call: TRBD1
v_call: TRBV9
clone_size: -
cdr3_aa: CASSVGTGFQPQHF
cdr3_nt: TGTGCCAGCAGCGTGGGGACAGGCTTTCAGCCCCAGCATTTT

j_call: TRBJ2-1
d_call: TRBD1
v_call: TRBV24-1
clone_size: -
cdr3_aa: CATSESHRGLKDDEQFF
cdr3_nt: TGTGCCACCAGTGAGTCTCACAGGGGGCTAAAGGACGATGAGCAGTTCTTC

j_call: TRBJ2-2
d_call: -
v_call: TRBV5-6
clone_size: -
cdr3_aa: CASSFRGFTGELFF
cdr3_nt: TGTGCCAGCAGCTTTAGGGGTTTCACCGGGGAGCTGTTTTTT

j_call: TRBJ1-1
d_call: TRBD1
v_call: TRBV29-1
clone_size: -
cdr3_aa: CSAHYQGAEGAFF
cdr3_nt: TGCAGCGCCCACTACCAGGGGGCGGAAGGGGCTTTCTTT

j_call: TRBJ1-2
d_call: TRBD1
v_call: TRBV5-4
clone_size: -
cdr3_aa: CASSLTDRGYTF
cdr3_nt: TGTGCCAGCAGCTTAACGGACAGGGGCTACACCTTC

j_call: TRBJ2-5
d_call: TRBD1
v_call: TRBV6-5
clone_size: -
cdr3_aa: CASSYSEDRGRETQYF
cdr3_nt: TGTGCCAGCAGTTACTCAGAAGACAGGGGGCGTGAGACCCAGTACTTC

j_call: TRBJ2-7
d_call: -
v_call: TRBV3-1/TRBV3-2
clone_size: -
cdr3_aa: CASSQGQYEQYF
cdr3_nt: TGTGCCAGCAGCCAAGGTCAATACGAGCAGTACTTC

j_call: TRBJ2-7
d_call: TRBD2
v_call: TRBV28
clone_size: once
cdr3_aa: CASSSPSGAAYEQYF
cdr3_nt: TGTGCCAGCAGTTCCCCTAGCGGGGCCGCCTACGAGCAGTACTTC

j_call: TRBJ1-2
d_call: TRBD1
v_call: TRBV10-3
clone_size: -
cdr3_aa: CASLRRTGSYGYTF
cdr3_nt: TGTGCCTCATTGAGACGGACAGGGAGCTATGGCTACACCTTC

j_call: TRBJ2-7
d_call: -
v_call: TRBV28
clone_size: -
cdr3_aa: CASSSPGTSTYEQYF
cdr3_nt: TGTGCCAGCAGTTCCCCTGGGACATCGACCTACGAGCAGTACTTC

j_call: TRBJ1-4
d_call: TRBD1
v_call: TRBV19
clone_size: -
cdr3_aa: CATNRGDTEKLFF
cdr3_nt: TGTGCCACAAACAGGGGGGACACGGAGAAACTGTTTTTT

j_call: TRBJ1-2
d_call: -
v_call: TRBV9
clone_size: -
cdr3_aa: CASSSLEDGYTF
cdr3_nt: TGTGCCAGCAGTTCCCTTGAGGATGGCTACACCTTC

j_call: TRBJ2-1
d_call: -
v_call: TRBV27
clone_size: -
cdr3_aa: CASSSGAKQFF
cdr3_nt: TGTGCCAGCAGTTCGGGAGCGAAGCAGTTCTTC

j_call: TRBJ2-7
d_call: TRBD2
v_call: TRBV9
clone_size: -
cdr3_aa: CASSPGTSSYEQYF
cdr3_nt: TGTGCCAGCAGCCCGGGGACTAGCAGCTACGAGCAGTACTTC

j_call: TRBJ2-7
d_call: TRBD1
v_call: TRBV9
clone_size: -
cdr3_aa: CASSRSGQTYEQYF
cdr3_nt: TGTGCCAGCAGCCGCTCGGGACAGACCTACGAGCAGTACTTC

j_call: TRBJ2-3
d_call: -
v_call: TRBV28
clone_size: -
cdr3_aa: CASRTRLSDTQYF
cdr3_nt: TGTGCCAGCAGAACTAGACTCTCAGATACGCAGTATTTT

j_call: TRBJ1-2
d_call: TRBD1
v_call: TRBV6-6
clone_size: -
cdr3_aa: CASSYLRGPGYTF
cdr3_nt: TGTGCCAGCAGTTACCTCAGGGGGCCTGGCTACACCTTC

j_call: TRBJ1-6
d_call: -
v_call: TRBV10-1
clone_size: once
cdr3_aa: CASSEARTENSPLHF
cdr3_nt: TGCGCCAGCAGTGAAGCAAGGACAGAAAATTCACCCCTCCACTTT

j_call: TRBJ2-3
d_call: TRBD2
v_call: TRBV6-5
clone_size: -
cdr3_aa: CASSYSPSGGADTQYF
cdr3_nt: TGTGCCAGCAGTTACTCGCCTAGCGGGGGGGCAGATACGCAGTATTTT

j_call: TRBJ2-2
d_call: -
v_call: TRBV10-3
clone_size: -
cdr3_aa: CAISDIPAPGTGELFF
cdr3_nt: TGTGCCATCAGTGACATACCAGCCCCGGGCACCGGGGAGCTGTTTTTT

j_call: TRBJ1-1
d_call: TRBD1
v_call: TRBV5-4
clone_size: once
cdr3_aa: CASSRGIRDRVTEAFF
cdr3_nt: TGTGCCAGCAGCCGAGGTATAAGGGACAGGGTCACTGAAGCTTTCTTT

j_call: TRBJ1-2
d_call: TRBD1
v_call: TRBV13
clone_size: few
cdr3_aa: CASSTRTGTETF
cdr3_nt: TGTGCCAGCAGCACCCGGACAGGGACGGAGACCTTC

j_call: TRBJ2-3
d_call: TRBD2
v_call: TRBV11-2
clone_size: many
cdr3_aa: CASSPSTSGGSLTDTQYF
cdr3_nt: TGTGCCAGCAGCCCGTCGACTAGCGGGGGGTCTCTCACAGATACGCAGTATTTT

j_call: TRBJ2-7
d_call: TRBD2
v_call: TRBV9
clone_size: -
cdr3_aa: CASSVGTSGTYEQYF
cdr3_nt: TGTGCCAGCAGCGTAGGGACTAGCGGTACCTACGAGCAGTACTTC

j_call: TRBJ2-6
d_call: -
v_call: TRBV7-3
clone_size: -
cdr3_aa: CASSLTWLSGANVLTF
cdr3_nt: TGTGCCAGCAGCTTAACATGGCTCTCTGGGGCCAACGTCCTGACTTTC

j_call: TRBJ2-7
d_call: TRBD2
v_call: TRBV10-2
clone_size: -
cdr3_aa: CASSSLGGVRNEQYF
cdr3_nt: TGCGCCAGCAGCTCCCTCGGGGGGGTAAGGAACGAGCAGTACTTC

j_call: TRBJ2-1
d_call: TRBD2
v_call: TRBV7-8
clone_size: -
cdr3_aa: CASSLAGSGGLGNEQFF
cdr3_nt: TGTGCCAGCAGCTTAGCGGGTAGCGGGGGCCTTGGGAATGAGCAGTTCTTC

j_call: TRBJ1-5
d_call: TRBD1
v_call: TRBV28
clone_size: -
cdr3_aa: CASSRLTGGVKANQPQHF
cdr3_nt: TGTGCCAGCAGCCGCCTAACAGGGGGCGTTAAGGCCAATCAGCCCCAGCATTTT